This is a list of T cell receptor beta chains from one sample in a study of cytomegalovirus exposure and HLA in healthy donors. Libraries were prepared by immunoSEQ multiplex PCR; TCRdb keeps only in-frame clonotypes and omits some of them. The sample has some 100,000 clones; around 76% are singletons. Sequencing was performed on PBMCs. These receptor sequences come from a man over 45 in good health and CMV-seropositive. Each CDR3 is given with its conserved first and last residue. The order of the fields is J gene, clone size, D gene, V gene, CDR3 protein, CDR3 DNA. A D gene is named only where the DNA matches it firmly. Not all rows give a size; the values are once, few, many and, for expanded clones, a class.

j_gene: TRBJ1-6; abundance: NA; d_gene: NA; v_gene: TRBV25-1; CDR3aa: CASSEPRRGSHSPLHF; CDR3nt: TGTGCCAGCAGTGAACCCAGGCGTGGCAGCCATTCACCCCTCCACTTT
j_gene: TRBJ2-2; abundance: NA; d_gene: NA; v_gene: TRBV28; CDR3aa: CASRPSVNTGELFF; CDR3nt: TGTGCCAGCAGGCCTAGCGTGAACACCGGGGAGCTGTTTTTT
j_gene: TRBJ2-5; abundance: few; d_gene: TRBD2; v_gene: TRBV5-1; CDR3aa: CASSFRGGQETQYF; CDR3nt: TGCGCCAGCAGCTTCCGGGGGGGGCAAGAGACCCAGTACTTC
j_gene: TRBJ2-7; abundance: NA; d_gene: TRBD1; v_gene: TRBV2; CDR3aa: CASSSPGTGSHEQYF; CDR3nt: TGTGCCAGCAGTTCCCCCGGGACAGGGTCCCACGAGCAGTACTTC
j_gene: TRBJ2-3; abundance: NA; d_gene: TRBD1; v_gene: TRBV18; CDR3aa: CASSIGQGSTDTQYF; CDR3nt: TGTGCCAGCTCCATCGGACAGGGGAGCACAGATACGCAGTATTTT
j_gene: TRBJ1-2; abundance: NA; d_gene: NA; v_gene: TRBV2; CDR3aa: CASRRPTVNYGYTF; CDR3nt: TGTGCCAGCAGGCGCCCGACAGTAAACTATGGCTACACCTTC
j_gene: TRBJ2-1; abundance: NA; d_gene: TRBD1; v_gene: TRBV6-1; CDR3aa: CASSEARWAGGMDEQFF; CDR3nt: TGTGCCAGCAGTGAAGCTCGGTGGGCAGGGGGCATGGATGAGCAGTTCTTC
j_gene: TRBJ2-3; abundance: NA; d_gene: TRBD2; v_gene: TRBV2; CDR3aa: CASKGSGGTSGELSTDTQYF; CDR3nt: TGTGCCAGCAAAGGGAGTGGTGGGACTAGCGGGGAACTTAGCACAGATACGCAGTATTTT
j_gene: TRBJ2-5; abundance: NA; d_gene: TRBD2; v_gene: TRBV2; CDR3aa: CASNERGGGETQYF; CDR3nt: TGTGCCAGCAATGAGCGGGGGGGCGGAGAGACCCAGTACTTC
j_gene: TRBJ1-2; abundance: few; d_gene: TRBD1; v_gene: TRBV5-6; CDR3aa: CASSKPGQGISGYTF; CDR3nt: TGTGCCAGCAGCAAACCGGGACAGGGAATCTCTGGCTACACCTTC
j_gene: TRBJ1-1; abundance: NA; d_gene: NA; v_gene: TRBV6-1; CDR3aa: CASRTPGAGGTEAFF; CDR3nt: TGTGCCAGCAGGACCCCGGGGGCGGGAGGCACTGAAGCTTTCTTT
j_gene: TRBJ1-2; abundance: NA; d_gene: NA; v_gene: TRBV11-2; CDR3aa: CASSPDRNGYTF; CDR3nt: TGTGCCAGCAGCCCCGACAGGAATGGCTACACCTTC
j_gene: TRBJ2-1; abundance: NA; d_gene: TRBD1; v_gene: TRBV6-6; CDR3aa: CASRAGTGDNEQFF; CDR3nt: TGTGCCAGCAGGGCCGGGACAGGAGACAATGAGCAGTTCTTC
j_gene: TRBJ2-3; abundance: once; d_gene: NA; v_gene: TRBV7-9; CDR3aa: CASSPPGIGTDTQYF; CDR3nt: TGTGCCAGCAGCCCACCGGGGATTGGCACAGATACGCAGTATTTT
j_gene: TRBJ2-1; abundance: once; d_gene: TRBD2; v_gene: TRBV6-6; CDR3aa: CASSQLGLAGGNEQFF; CDR3nt: TGTGCCAGCAGTCAGTTAGGCCTAGCGGGAGGTAATGAGCAGTTCTTC
j_gene: TRBJ1-5; abundance: NA; d_gene: NA; v_gene: TRBV6-5; CDR3aa: CASSYSLGGNRPQHF; CDR3nt: TGTGCCAGCAGTTACTCTCTCGGGGGGAACCGGCCCCAGCATTTT
j_gene: TRBJ2-1; abundance: NA; d_gene: NA; v_gene: TRBV5-4; CDR3aa: CASSPRQSDYNEQFF; CDR3nt: TGTGCCAGCAGCCCAAGACAGTCCGACTACAATGAGCAGTTCTTC
j_gene: TRBJ2-4; abundance: NA; d_gene: NA; v_gene: TRBV4-1; CDR3aa: CASSQETGVVKNIQYF; CDR3nt: TGCGCCAGCAGCCAAGAAACAGGTGTGGTCAAAAACATTCAGTACTTC
j_gene: TRBJ2-7; abundance: once; d_gene: NA; v_gene: TRBV18; CDR3aa: CASSPNSYEQYF; CDR3nt: TGTGCCAGCTCGCCTAATTCCTACGAGCAGTACTTC
j_gene: TRBJ2-1; abundance: NA; d_gene: NA; v_gene: TRBV4-1; CDR3aa: CASSQVTGAVYNEQFF; CDR3nt: TGCGCCAGCAGCCAAGTTACGGGAGCGGTCTACAATGAGCAGTTCTTC
j_gene: TRBJ1-4; abundance: NA; d_gene: NA; v_gene: TRBV7-9; CDR3aa: CASSIRETNEKLFF; CDR3nt: TGTGCCAGCAGCATTCGGGAAACTAATGAAAAACTGTTTTTT
j_gene: TRBJ2-2; abundance: once; d_gene: NA; v_gene: TRBV5-4; CDR3aa: CASSSRTGNHGELFF; CDR3nt: TGTGCCAGCAGCTCAAGGACTGGCAACCACGGGGAGCTGTTTTTT
j_gene: TRBJ2-1; abundance: once; d_gene: TRBD2; v_gene: TRBV19; CDR3aa: CASSMSSGLGNEQFF; CDR3nt: TGTGCCAGTAGTATGTCTAGCGGGCTTGGTAATGAGCAGTTCTTC
j_gene: TRBJ2-5; abundance: NA; d_gene: NA; v_gene: TRBV5-1; CDR3aa: CASSLVRGQETQYF; CDR3nt: TGCGCCAGCAGCTTGGTAAGGGGCCAAGAGACCCAGTACTTC
j_gene: TRBJ2-5; abundance: NA; d_gene: TRBD2; v_gene: TRBV9; CDR3aa: CASSVDPGGQETQYF; CDR3nt: TGTGCCAGCAGCGTAGACCCCGGGGGGCAAGAGACCCAGTACTTC
j_gene: TRBJ2-2; abundance: NA; d_gene: NA; v_gene: TRBV5-5; CDR3aa: CASSTRPQPPSRDTGELFF; CDR3nt: TGTGCCAGCAGCACCCGACCGCAACCGCCGAGTCGGGACACCGGGGAGCTGTTTTTT
j_gene: TRBJ2-5; abundance: NA; d_gene: NA; v_gene: TRBV28; CDR3aa: CASSLPTGYQETQYF; CDR3nt: TGTGCCAGCAGTTTGCCAACAGGGTACCAAGAGACCCAGTACTTC
j_gene: TRBJ2-1; abundance: NA; d_gene: NA; v_gene: TRBV13; CDR3aa: CASSSQTGWGPYNEQFF; CDR3nt: TGTGCCAGCAGCTCTCAGACAGGTTGGGGACCCTACAATGAGCAGTTCTTC
j_gene: TRBJ1-6; abundance: NA; d_gene: NA; v_gene: TRBV5-1; CDR3aa: CASSSSGGNNSPLHF; CDR3nt: TGCGCCAGCAGCAGTTCCGGGGGGAATAATTCACCCCTCCACTTT
j_gene: TRBJ1-1; abundance: NA; d_gene: NA; v_gene: TRBV19; CDR3aa: CASSIVRVHNTEAFF; CDR3nt: TGTGCCAGTAGTATAGTCCGGGTACATAACACTGAAGCTTTCTTT
j_gene: TRBJ1-1; abundance: NA; d_gene: NA; v_gene: TRBV19; CDR3aa: CASSAALEGRATEAFF; CDR3nt: TGTGCCAGTAGTGCCGCATTGGAGGGAAGGGCAACTGAAGCTTTCTTT
j_gene: TRBJ2-7; abundance: once; d_gene: NA; v_gene: TRBV7-2; CDR3aa: CASSSTSGEQYF; CDR3nt: TGTGCCAGCAGCTCCACATCAGGGGAGCAGTACTTC
j_gene: TRBJ1-1; abundance: NA; d_gene: NA; v_gene: TRBV6-1; CDR3aa: CASSEVHGSWSTEAFF; CDR3nt: TGTGCCAGCAGTGAAGTGCATGGGTCCTGGAGCACTGAAGCTTTCTTT
j_gene: TRBJ2-2; abundance: NA; d_gene: TRBD2; v_gene: TRBV7-2; CDR3aa: CASKYPSGGAAGELFF; CDR3nt: TGTGCCAGCAAATACCCCAGCGGGGGGGCGGCCGGGGAGCTGTTTTTT
j_gene: TRBJ1-1; abundance: NA; d_gene: NA; v_gene: TRBV4-2; CDR3aa: CASSQDRQGGTEAFF; CDR3nt: TGTGCCAGCAGCCAAGACCGCCAGGGAGGCACTGAAGCTTTCTTT
j_gene: TRBJ1-2; abundance: NA; d_gene: NA; v_gene: TRBV5-4; CDR3aa: CASSFEGALGTF; CDR3nt: TGTGCCAGCAGCTTCGAAGGGGCCTTGGGCACCTTC
j_gene: TRBJ2-7; abundance: NA; d_gene: NA; v_gene: TRBV6-1; CDR3aa: CASVFQGSRYEQYF; CDR3nt: TGTGCCAGCGTTTTCCAGGGGTCTCGATACGAGCAGTACTTC
j_gene: TRBJ1-4; abundance: NA; d_gene: NA; v_gene: TRBV28; CDR3aa: CASSSPIRGATNEKLFF; CDR3nt: TGTGCCAGCAGTTCCCCCATCCGGGGAGCAACTAATGAAAAACTGTTTTTT
j_gene: TRBJ1-4; abundance: NA; d_gene: NA; v_gene: TRBV6-1; CDR3aa: CASGGRVNEKLFF; CDR3nt: TGTGCCAGCGGTGGTAGAGTTAATGAAAAACTGTTTTTT
j_gene: TRBJ2-7; abundance: few; d_gene: TRBD2; v_gene: TRBV7-9; CDR3aa: CASSPPIGLASYEQYF; CDR3nt: TGTGCCAGCAGCCCGCCCATCGGACTAGCCTCCTACGAGCAGTACTTC
j_gene: TRBJ1-1; abundance: NA; d_gene: NA; v_gene: TRBV5-1; CDR3aa: CASSLGGGGNTEAFF; CDR3nt: TGCGCCAGCAGCCTGGGGGGAGGTGGAAACACTGAAGCTTTCTTT
j_gene: TRBJ2-5; abundance: NA; d_gene: TRBD1; v_gene: TRBV14; CDR3aa: CASSRQGETQYF; CDR3nt: TGTGCCAGCAGCCGACAGGGAGAGACCCAGTACTTC
j_gene: TRBJ1-1; abundance: NA; d_gene: NA; v_gene: TRBV7-9; CDR3aa: CASSLGFATEAFF; CDR3nt: TGTGCCAGCAGCTTAGGGTTTGCAACTGAGGCTTTCTTT
j_gene: TRBJ2-1; abundance: NA; d_gene: TRBD2; v_gene: TRBV28; CDR3aa: CASSPSGRGYNEQFF; CDR3nt: TGTGCCAGCAGTCCCAGCGGGAGGGGGTACAATGAGCAGTTCTTC
j_gene: TRBJ1-2; abundance: NA; d_gene: TRBD1; v_gene: TRBV27; CDR3aa: CASSLGTGALNGYTF; CDR3nt: TGTGCCAGCAGTTTGGGGACAGGGGCCTTGAATGGCTACACCTTC
j_gene: TRBJ2-7; abundance: NA; d_gene: NA; v_gene: TRBV28; CDR3aa: CASKTAGRAGYEQYF; CDR3nt: TGTGCCAGCAAAACAGCAGGGAGAGCGGGCTACGAGCAGTACTTC
j_gene: TRBJ2-7; abundance: once; d_gene: NA; v_gene: TRBV5-1; CDR3aa: CASATGGSTYEQYF; CDR3nt: TGCGCCAGCGCCACCGGGGGTTCTACCTACGAGCAGTACTTC
j_gene: TRBJ2-7; abundance: NA; d_gene: NA; v_gene: TRBV6-5; CDR3aa: CASSHQLGDPYEQYF; CDR3nt: TGTGCCAGCAGTCATCAACTAGGTGATCCCTACGAGCAGTACTTC
j_gene: TRBJ1-4; abundance: NA; d_gene: NA; v_gene: TRBV29-1; CDR3aa: CSVETANEKLFF; CDR3nt: TGCAGCGTTGAGACAGCTAATGAAAAACTGTTTTTT
j_gene: TRBJ2-7; abundance: NA; d_gene: TRBD1; v_gene: TRBV11-2; CDR3aa: CASSLGRGTGHYEQYF; CDR3nt: TGTGCCAGCAGCTTAGGTAGGGGGACAGGGCACTACGAGCAGTACTTC
j_gene: TRBJ2-5; abundance: NA; d_gene: NA; v_gene: TRBV7-9; CDR3aa: CASSHPTEETQYF; CDR3nt: TGTGCCAGCAGCCACCCCACCGAGGAGACCCAGTACTTC
j_gene: TRBJ2-7; abundance: NA; d_gene: NA; v_gene: TRBV10-3; CDR3aa: CAIRVEYGGYEQYF; CDR3nt: TGTGCCATCAGGGTCGAATACGGAGGCTACGAGCAGTACTTC